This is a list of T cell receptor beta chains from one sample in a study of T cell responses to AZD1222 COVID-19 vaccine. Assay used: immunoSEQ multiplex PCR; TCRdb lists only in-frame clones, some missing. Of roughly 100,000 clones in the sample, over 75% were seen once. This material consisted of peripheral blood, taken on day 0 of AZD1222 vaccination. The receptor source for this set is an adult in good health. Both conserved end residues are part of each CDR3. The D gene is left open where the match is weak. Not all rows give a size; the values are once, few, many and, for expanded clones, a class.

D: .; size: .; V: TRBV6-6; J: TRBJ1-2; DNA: TGTGCCAGCACCACTCTCATGATGACCCTCAACTATGGCTACACCTTC; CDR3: CASTTLMMTLNYGYTF
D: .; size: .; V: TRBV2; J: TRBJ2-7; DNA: TGTGCCAGCATTGGCAGGGGAAGGGGCGAGCAGTACTTC; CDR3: CASIGRGRGEQYF
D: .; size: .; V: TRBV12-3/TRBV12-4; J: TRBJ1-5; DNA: TGTGCCAGCAGTTTCGGTAAACAGCCCCAGCATTTT; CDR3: CASSFGKQPQHF
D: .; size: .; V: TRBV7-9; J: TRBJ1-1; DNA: TGTGCCAGCAGCTTAGATACTGGGACTGAAGCTTTCTTT; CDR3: CASSLDTGTEAFF
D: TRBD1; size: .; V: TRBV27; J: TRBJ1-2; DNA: TGTGCCAGCAGTTCTTTTCCGGGCCGACAGGGAGGGAACTATGGCTACACCTTC; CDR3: CASSSFPGRQGGNYGYTF
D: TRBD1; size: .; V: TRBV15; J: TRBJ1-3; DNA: TGTGCCACCAGCCGCACGGGACAGGGGAGAAACACCATATATTTT; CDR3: CATSRTGQGRNTIYF
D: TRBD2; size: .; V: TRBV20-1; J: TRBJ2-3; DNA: TGCAGTGCTAGTCCGACTAGCGGGGTAGGCACAGATACGCAGTATTTT; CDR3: CSASPTSGVGTDTQYF
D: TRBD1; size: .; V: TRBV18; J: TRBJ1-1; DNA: TGTGCCAGCTCACCCGGGACAGACACTGAAGCTTTCTTT; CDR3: CASSPGTDTEAFF
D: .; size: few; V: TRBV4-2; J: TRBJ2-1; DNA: TGTGCCAGCCAAACTGGGTCGGGGACTGGGAACAATGAGCAGTTCTTC; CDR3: CASQTGSGTGNNEQFF
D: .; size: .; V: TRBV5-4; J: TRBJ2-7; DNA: TGTGCCAGCAGCTTGGACAAAGTCGAGCAGTACTTC; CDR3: CASSLDKVEQYF